This T cell receptor beta chain was obtained from a study of cytomegalovirus exposure and HLA in healthy donors (dated by TCRdb to 2017 to 2019). Some background on the complete study: In an earlier analysis of approximately 640 of the donors, approximately 260 Gb of sequence data and 117 million unique TCR beta sequences from about 190 million T cells were reported. An early release that covered 500 to 800 HLA-typed donors contained approximately 300 gigabases of sequencing data and around 85 million unique TCR sequences. The genetic ancestry cluster associated with self-reported Caucasian donors included roughly four fifths of the roughly 400 genotyped donors. The aim of the study was to test whether cataloging public T cell receptors could identify signatures of past pathogen exposure. Using immunosequencing, the study profiled T cell repertoires from 640 or so subjects and related those repertoires to cytomegalovirus serostatus. Besides the first cohort of more than 650 subjects, a separate validation cohort made up of 120 different subjects was used. High-throughput TCR immunosequencing, statistical association of individual TCRs with disease status, and machine learning were combined to predict cytomegalovirus infection status. To study patterns of TCR occurrence, a later analysis re-analyzed previously published TCR beta repertoires from 666 donors and added high-resolution HLA genotyping. Rather than drawing on any new phenotypic data, the later analysis identified candidate immune exposures from TCR beta sequences and the way those sequences occurred across donors. An earlier analysis of roughly 580 of the donors used high-throughput TCR beta sequencing to judge whether each TCR beta V gene segment behaved as functional or pseudogenic. Donor age, sex, ethnicity and CMV serostatus were collected together with the repertoire data. Genome-wide SNP genotypes for about 55% of the roughly 670 donors were used in a later genetic analysis, which treated that subset as a discovery cohort. All discovery cohort repertoires had been generated on a single sequencing platform. Both class I and class II loci were covered by HLA typing, at four-digit resolution. Typing coverage differed by locus: A, B, C, DRB1 and DQB1 were typed in about 620-640 donors, DQA1 in roughly 500, DPA1 in roughly 590, and DPB1 in roughly 450. Four to six DR-DQ haplotypes were handled as single units for association and clustering, since linkage in the cohort was strong. Among about 390 genotyped donors of the cohort, an average of approximately 230,000 unique TCR beta nucleotide sequences were sequenced per donor, roughly a sixth of them non-productive. Here is what the overall study found, with its caveats: The only immune exposure information available for the cohort was CMV serostatus. In vitro tests confirmed that three of the cytomegalovirus-associated TCR beta chains recognize cytomegalovirus antigens. The study gave a list of around 170 TCR beta chains associated with cytomegalovirus. Seventeen rarely observed V segments, including chromosome 9 orphons, were excluded from the earlier analysis of approximately 500 of the donors because counts were too low. Because HLA typing was unavailable for some donors at each locus, only the typed subset was used in association tests. In an earlier analysis of more than 450 of the donors, most TCR beta V segments were observed in productive rearrangements about 90% or about 30% of the time, broadly matching IMGT annotations. A later analysis found that TCR association rates varied across HLA loci, with DRB1 alleles showing the most associated TCRs and HLA-C alleles the fewest. According to a later analysis, most CMV-associated TCR beta chains appeared to be HLA-restricted, and the HLA associations seemed to be driven largely by CMV exposure. Most TCR sequences were seen in very few donors, while some public TCRs were found in many individuals. The presence/absence analyses assumed that sequencing depth was roughly uniform across donors, and that assumption may not be true. Cytomegalovirus status was reported to be diagnosed by the classifier with high specificity and sensitivity in both the original and validation cohorts. Linkage disequilibrium might explain the correlated functional status among segregating V segments, but an unknown experimental factor could not be ruled out. Specific HLA alleles were associated with 18,000 or so TCR beta sequences at a false discovery rate of 0.05 in a later analysis. A further reported finding was that TCR beta sequences accurately predicted the HLA-A and HLA-B alleles for most subjects in the first cohort. Several of the top co-occurrence clusters appeared to be linked to parvovirus B19, influenza, CMV and Epstein-Barr virus, according to a later analysis. The authors suggested that the approach could potentially be generalized to other disease states and immunological phenotypes. Strong co-occurrence of HLA alleles, especially DR and DQ, made assigning TCR associations to individual alleles difficult. A later analysis found that HLA-associated TCR beta chains were more clonally expanded and had lower generation probabilities than equally common non-associated chains. A later genetic analysis associated a missense DCLRE1C variant with V-gene and J-gene trimming of TCR beta chains, and an independent cohort replicated the association. According to a later genetic analysis, donors in an Asian-associated ancestry cluster had fewer N-insertions in productive TCRs than the approximately 700-donor mean. Some IMGT-functional V segments, including TRBV6-2 and TRBV6-3, could not be distinguished by the 87-base-pair reads and were therefore excluded. A cluster of highly shared sequence variants was judged likely to represent a technical artifact of the sequencing pipeline. Only TCR beta chains were sequenced in this cohort, and the absence of alpha or paired-chain data limited detectable features.

The library was prepared using the immunoSEQ multiplex PCR assay. The multiplex PCR relied on a mix of 60 forward primers for TCR Vbeta segments and 13 reverse primers for TCR Jbeta segments. The CDR3 region of rearranged TCR beta genes was amplified from genomic DNA with a multiplex PCR assay. The amplified TCR beta libraries were sequenced on the Illumina HiSeq System as 87-base-pair reads. The paper's data handling went like this. A later analysis counted some 74 million unique TCR beta chains across the 550 to 700 repertoires, and roughly 11 million of these chains were shared by at least two donors. Raw reads were error-corrected and collapsed into unique sequences with a nearest-neighbor algorithm that merged closely related sequences to remove PCR and sequencing errors. To assign V, D and J gene segments, CDR3 sequences were aligned to IMGT reference sequences. For a sequence to be retained, a match of at least six nucleotides was required to both a V gene segment and a J gene segment. A rearrangement counted as productive if the CDR3 had no stop codons and remained in frame with V and J, and every other rearrangement counted as non-productive. Following IMGT convention, CDR3 was defined as the stretch from the second conserved V-encoded cysteine to the conserved J-encoded phenylalanine. The earlier analysis of roughly 590 of the donors excluded sequences that lacked an unambiguous match to a single V gene segment. An earlier analysis of 587 of the donors classified V segments as functional when productive rearrangements were above 56.7% and as segregating when the standard deviation between donors was above 5%. A statistical classification framework was built to diagnose cytomegalovirus status from the catalog of TCR beta chain sequences. In a later analysis, V and J genes were assigned by comparing TCR nucleotide sequences against IMGT/GENE-DB human TR gene sequences. Using the TCRdist pipeline, a later analysis assigned CDR3 sequences along with most-parsimonious VDJ recombination scenarios. In a later analysis, each TCR beta chain was defined by its CDR3 amino acid sequence together with its V-gene family, and reads lacking a unique V-gene family were excluded. In a later analysis, fewer than 650 highly shared, low-generation-probability nucleotide sequences were removed to address suspected cross-contamination and a sequencing artifact. A later analysis calculated a clonal expansion index for each public chain from normalized within-repertoire ranks of inferred template counts. In a later analysis, generation probabilities were computed using a VDJ recombination model fitted to out-of-frame rearrangements, and the results were checked against IGoR. Hypergeometric tests were used in a later analysis to score TCR-TCR, TCR-HLA and TCR-CMV co-occurrence, with a repertoire-size bias correction applied to the TCR pairs. A later analysis estimated false discovery rates by permuting HLA or CMV assignments 20 times. In a later analysis, co-occurring TCRs were grouped using DBSCAN, and TCRdist sequence similarity was added for clustering within HLA-allele-positive subsets. For co-occurrence clustering, repertoires with fewer than 30,000 or more than 120,000 public chains were excluded, along with five or six repertoires with anomalous nucleotide sharing. What TCRdb holds here is the immuneACCESS table cut down to in-frame rearrangements. Part of the clones is not present; checked against another copy, under half of the missing clones reflect an unresolved V gene, and the others are unexplained. V, J and clone size reflect that table, while D and trimming were determined from the DNA. Here the sample has 30,000 to 45,000 clones; more than 80% occur a single time. Of the sample, about an eighth falls within the top ten clones.

The cohort consisted of more than 650 healthy bone marrow donors. At the time of sampling, every cohort member was nominally healthy, though immune exposures that went unrecorded were likely present. The donor was CMV seropositive and belonged to the group of 250 to 300 seropositive cohort members. Each donor provided a peripheral blood sample, and peripheral blood mononuclear cells were used for TCR beta sequencing. Genomic DNA was extracted from the blood cell samples with the Qiagen DNeasy Blood Extraction Kit. The CDR3 starts with the cysteine, ends with the phenylalanine, and has 14 residues. The read is trimmed to its CDR3 DNA, 42 bases read in frame from base 1. Sequences LNHDA (CDR1) and SQIVND (CDR2) are obtained from the germline V gene (reference sequence). V lost 7 bases and J lost 5 bases; the stretch between them is 17 bases long. This clone was counted between two and nine times. Its target antigen remains unknown. It has no much larger one-base neighbor in the sample; base qualities were not kept.

The sequence came from a woman aged 35 to 49 in good health and CMV-seropositive. Source material: PBMCs. Recombination connected TRBV19 to TRBJ1-1; a tentative D call is TRBD1 (5 bases match). This receptor has the CDR3 CASTDPGGGTEAFF. The nucleotide sequence is TGTGCCAGTACCGACCCAGGCGGGGGGACTGAAGCTTTCTTT.